Included here is one T cell receptor beta chain sequence, with context. This sample is drawn from a study of shared T cell receptors in the human thymus. Sequencing used immunoSEQ multiplex PCR; TCRdb keeps in-frame clones, though not all of them. The sample gives some 660,000 clones, about 90% of which show up once; 0.0094% is in the top ten. The CDR3 consists of 15 residues. Trimming stripped 0 bases from V and 5 bases from J, with 15 bases between. CDR1 and CDR2 from the germline V gene are SGHDT and YYEEEE. This sample also appeared in a second study, on human thymus T cells. Turning to that study: Thymic samples were excised during corrective heart operations. Thymic and blood repertoires appeared to show biased V and J gene usage.

The origin of this receptor is a boy in the first two years of life with a congenital heart defect. This rearrangement joins TRBV5-6 to TRBJ2-7, with D perhaps matching TRBD1 (6 bases). Input material: thymocytes. The CDR3 spells CASSLEQGKVNEQYF. The CDR3 DNA reads as TGTGCCAGCAGCTTGGAGCAGGGGAAGGTAAACGAGCAGTACTTC.